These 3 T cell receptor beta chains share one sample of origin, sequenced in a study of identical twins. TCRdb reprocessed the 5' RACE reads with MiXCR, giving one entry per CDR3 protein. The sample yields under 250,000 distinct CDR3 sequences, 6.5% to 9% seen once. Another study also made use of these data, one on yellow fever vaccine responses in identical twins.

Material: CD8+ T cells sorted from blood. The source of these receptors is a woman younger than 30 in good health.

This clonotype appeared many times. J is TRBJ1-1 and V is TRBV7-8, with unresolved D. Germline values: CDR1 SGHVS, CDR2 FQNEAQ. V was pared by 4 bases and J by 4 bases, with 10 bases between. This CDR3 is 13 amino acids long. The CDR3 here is CASSSTPATEAFF. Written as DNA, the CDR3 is TGTGCCAGCAGCTCCACACCGGCCACTGAAGCTTTCTTT. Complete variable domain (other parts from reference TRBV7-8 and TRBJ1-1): GAGVSQSPRYKVAKRGQDVALRCDPISGHVSLFWYQQALGQGPEFLTYFQNEAQLDKSGLPSDRFFAERPEGSVSTLKIQRTQQEDSAVYLCASSSTPATEAFFGQGTRLTVV.

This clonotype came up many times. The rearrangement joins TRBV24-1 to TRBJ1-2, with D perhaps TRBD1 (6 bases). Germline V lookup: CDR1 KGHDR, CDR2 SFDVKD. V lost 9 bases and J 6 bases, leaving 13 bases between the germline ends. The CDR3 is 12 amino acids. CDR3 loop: CATGGEGDGYTF. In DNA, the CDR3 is TGTGCCACCGGCGGCGAGGGGGATGGCTACACCTTC.

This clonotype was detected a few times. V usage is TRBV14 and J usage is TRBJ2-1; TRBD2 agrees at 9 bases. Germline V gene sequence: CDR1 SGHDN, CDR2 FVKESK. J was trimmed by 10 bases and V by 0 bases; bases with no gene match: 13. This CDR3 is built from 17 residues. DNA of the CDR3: TGTGCCAGCAGCCAAGATACGAGACTAGCGGCACGAGAAGAGCAGTTCTTC. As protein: CASSQDTRLAAREEQFF.